A selection of T cell receptor beta chains follows, all from one sample in a study of regulatory T cells in long-lasting Graves disease. TCRdb reprocessed the multiplex PCR reads via MiXCR and lists one record per CDR3 protein. The table has roughly 440,000 distinct CDR3 sequences, roughly 15% seen once. These same data were also listed under a study on T cells in Graves' hyperthyroidism and ophthalmopathy.

The sample was peripheral blood mononuclear cells (PBMCs), taken at new diagnosis, from a patient treated with antithyroid drugs. The receptors here all came from a woman aged 18-29 years with Graves disease. Both conserved end residues are part of each CDR3. Each record gives: V gene, D gene, clone size, J gene, CDR3 DNA, CDR3 protein. The D gene is left open where the match is weak. Size is omitted from some rows. Given values are once, few, many or a class for expanded clones.

v_gene: TRBV7-6
d_gene: TRBD2
abundance: -
j_gene: TRBJ2-1
CDR3nt: TGTGCCAGCAGGGTGCGCCTAGCGGGAGGTGGGACGGGGTCCTTC
CDR3aa: CASRVRLAGGGTGSF

v_gene: TRBV29-1
d_gene: -
abundance: many
j_gene: TRBJ1-1
CDR3nt: TGCAGCGTTGGAGCCCAGGGGACGCGGGAAGCTTTCTTT
CDR3aa: CSVGAQGTREAFF

v_gene: TRBV11-2
d_gene: TRBD1
abundance: many
j_gene: TRBJ2-5
CDR3nt: TGTGCCAGCAGCTTAGGGGACAGGGGTGGTGAGACCCAGTACTTC
CDR3aa: CASSLGDRGGETQYF

v_gene: TRBV28
d_gene: TRBD1
abundance: many
j_gene: TRBJ2-1
CDR3nt: TGTGCCAGCAGCGCGGACAGGGGTGGTCTAAATGAGCAGTTCTTC
CDR3aa: CASSADRGGLNEQFF

v_gene: TRBV5-1
d_gene: -
abundance: -
j_gene: TRBJ2-3
CDR3nt: TGCGCCAGCAGCTTGGTTACCGGGACTGAAACGCAGTATTTT
CDR3aa: CASSLVTGTETQYF

v_gene: TRBV20-1
d_gene: TRBD2
abundance: many
j_gene: TRBJ2-3
CDR3nt: TGCAGTGCTAAACGACTAGCTCCAGATACGCAGTATTTT
CDR3aa: CSAKRLAPDTQYF

v_gene: TRBV20-1
d_gene: -
abundance: many
j_gene: TRBJ1-1
CDR3nt: TGCAGTGCTAGGGTTCGGGGTGAAGCTTTCTTT
CDR3aa: CSARVRGEAFF

v_gene: TRBV18
d_gene: -
abundance: few
j_gene: TRBJ1-5
CDR3nt: TGTGCCAGCTCACCAACAGGGAAGCGGGATCAGCCCCAGCATTTT
CDR3aa: CASSPTGKRDQPQHF

v_gene: TRBV25-1
d_gene: -
abundance: -
j_gene: TRBJ1-5
CDR3nt: TGTGCCAGCAGTGTATCCGGAAGCAATCAGCCCCAGCATTTT
CDR3aa: CASSVSGSNQPQHF

v_gene: TRBV5-6
d_gene: TRBD2
abundance: -
j_gene: TRBJ2-3
CDR3nt: TGTGCCAGCAGCTTGGATGCGCGGGAGAGCACAGATACGCAGTATTTT
CDR3aa: CASSLDARESTDTQYF

v_gene: TRBV28
d_gene: -
abundance: -
j_gene: TRBJ1-6
CDR3nt: TGTGCCAGCAGTTCGGGGATCGGCTCCTATAATTCACCCCTCCACTTT
CDR3aa: CASSSGIGSYNSPLHF

v_gene: TRBV7-7
d_gene: -
abundance: many
j_gene: TRBJ2-5
CDR3nt: TGTGCTAGCAGCCCTCTCGGAAGGGGAGATACCCAGTACTTC
CDR3aa: CASSPLGRGDTQYF

v_gene: TRBV30
d_gene: TRBD1
abundance: few
j_gene: TRBJ2-7
CDR3nt: TGTGCCTGGGGGAGGGGACAGGGGATATTCTACGAGCAGTACTTC
CDR3aa: CAWGRGQGIFYEQYF

v_gene: TRBV10-1
d_gene: -
abundance: -
j_gene: TRBJ2-1
CDR3nt: TGCGCCGGCAGTGAGTCGCCTAACAATGAGCAGTTCTTC
CDR3aa: CAGSESPNNEQFF

v_gene: TRBV11-3
d_gene: TRBD2
abundance: many
j_gene: TRBJ2-1
CDR3nt: TGTGCCAGCAGCTCTAGCGGGAGTAGGGTGCGGTTCTTC
CDR3aa: CASSSSGSRVRFF

v_gene: TRBV6-1
d_gene: TRBD2
abundance: many
j_gene: TRBJ2-5
CDR3nt: TGTGCCAGCAGTATACTTCAACTAGCGGAAGAGACCCAGTACTTC
CDR3aa: CASSILQLAEETQYF

v_gene: TRBV6-2/TRBV6-3
d_gene: TRBD2
abundance: many
j_gene: TRBJ2-1
CDR3nt: TGTGCCAGTACTAGCGGGAGGGGACAAAATGAGCAGTTCTTC
CDR3aa: CASTSGRGQNEQFF

v_gene: TRBV28
d_gene: -
abundance: many
j_gene: TRBJ2-1
CDR3nt: TGTGCCAGCAGTCCGGTGACACCCAGCTCCTACAATGAGCAGTTCTTC
CDR3aa: CASSPVTPSSYNEQFF

v_gene: TRBV4-2
d_gene: TRBD1
abundance: few
j_gene: TRBJ2-2
CDR3nt: TGTGCCAGCAGCCAAGATCCTCACAGGGGAACAACCGGGGAGCTGTTTTTT
CDR3aa: CASSQDPHRGTTGELFF

v_gene: TRBV29-1
d_gene: -
abundance: -
j_gene: TRBJ2-7
CDR3nt: TGCAGCGTTGTATTAGACTACGAGCAGTACTTC
CDR3aa: CSVVLDYEQYF

v_gene: TRBV12-3/TRBV12-4
d_gene: -
abundance: many
j_gene: TRBJ2-7
CDR3nt: TGTGCCAGCAGCTCGGAGGATCAATCATCCTACGAGCAGTACTTC
CDR3aa: CASSSEDQSSYEQYF

v_gene: TRBV3-1
d_gene: TRBD1
abundance: -
j_gene: TRBJ1-1
CDR3nt: TGTGCCAGCAGCCCACAGGGGGAGAACACTGAAGCTTTCTTT
CDR3aa: CASSPQGENTEAFF

v_gene: TRBV28
d_gene: TRBD2
abundance: many
j_gene: TRBJ2-7
CDR3nt: TGTGCCAACAGTTTACCTTGGACTAGCGGGAGCGAACACTCCTACGAGCAGTACTTC
CDR3aa: CANSLPWTSGSEHSYEQYF

v_gene: TRBV27
d_gene: -
abundance: -
j_gene: TRBJ2-5
CDR3nt: TGTGCCAGCAGTCCCGGACTCACAGAGACCCAGTACTTC
CDR3aa: CASSPGLTETQYF

v_gene: TRBV27
d_gene: TRBD2
abundance: -
j_gene: TRBJ2-1
CDR3nt: TGTGCCAGCACCCCTAGCGGGAGGGGCTACAATGAGCAGTTCTTC
CDR3aa: CASTPSGRGYNEQFF

v_gene: TRBV6-4
d_gene: -
abundance: few
j_gene: TRBJ2-3
CDR3nt: TGTGCCAGCAGTGTGAATACGCAGTATTTT
CDR3aa: CASSVNTQYF

v_gene: TRBV5-4
d_gene: -
abundance: -
j_gene: TRBJ2-5
CDR3nt: TGTGCCAGTTGGCAGCTAGAACAAGAGACCCAGTACTTC
CDR3aa: CASWQLEQETQYF

v_gene: TRBV20-1
d_gene: -
abundance: many
j_gene: TRBJ2-1
CDR3nt: TGCAGTGCTAGGAGGGGGGGACATCAAGGCAATGAGCAGTTCTTC
CDR3aa: CSARRGGHQGNEQFF

v_gene: TRBV5-1
d_gene: -
abundance: few
j_gene: TRBJ2-1
CDR3nt: TGCGCCAGCAGCTTGGCCTCTACGGGCCAGTACCTCGCAGCTCCGGTCTTC
CDR3aa: CASSLASTGQYLAAPVF

v_gene: TRBV27
d_gene: TRBD2
abundance: few
j_gene: TRBJ2-7
CDR3nt: TGTGCCAACTCCCTGGGACTAGCGGAAAACTACGAGCAGTACTTC
CDR3aa: CANSLGLAENYEQYF

v_gene: TRBV11-1
d_gene: TRBD2
abundance: many
j_gene: TRBJ2-7
CDR3nt: TGTGCCAGCAGCTTATCGAGGCTAGCGGGAAGAGACGAGCAGTACTTC
CDR3aa: CASSLSRLAGRDEQYF

v_gene: TRBV2
d_gene: -
abundance: -
j_gene: TRBJ2-7
CDR3nt: TGTGCCTCGGCGGGGACATACCTACGAGAGCAGTACTTC
CDR3aa: CASAGTYLREQYF

v_gene: TRBV28
d_gene: TRBD2
abundance: many
j_gene: TRBJ2-5
CDR3nt: TGTGCCAGCAGCCCTAGCGGGAGTACGAAGACCCAGTACTTC
CDR3aa: CASSPSGSTKTQYF

v_gene: TRBV3-1
d_gene: TRBD2
abundance: many
j_gene: TRBJ2-1
CDR3nt: TGTGCCAGCAGCCAGGCGGGAGAGTACAATGAGCAGTTCTTC
CDR3aa: CASSQAGEYNEQFF

v_gene: TRBV28
d_gene: -
abundance: many
j_gene: TRBJ2-7
CDR3nt: TGTGCCAGCACCACCTCGGACTTCGAGCAGTACTTC
CDR3aa: CASTTSDFEQYF

v_gene: TRBV19
d_gene: TRBD1
abundance: -
j_gene: TRBJ2-7
CDR3nt: TGTGCCAGTAGTACTGGGACAGGGTTGGTCGAGCAGTACTTC
CDR3aa: CASSTGTGLVEQYF

v_gene: TRBV6-1
d_gene: -
abundance: -
j_gene: TRBJ1-6
CDR3nt: TGTGCCAGCACCCCGACGGGGGCCTCCTATAATTCACCCCTCCACTTT
CDR3aa: CASTPTGASYNSPLHF

v_gene: TRBV27
d_gene: TRBD1
abundance: once
j_gene: TRBJ1-2
CDR3nt: TGTGCCAGCAGTTCCGGGACAGGGCTCTATGGCTACACCTTC
CDR3aa: CASSSGTGLYGYTF

v_gene: TRBV7-9
d_gene: -
abundance: many
j_gene: TRBJ2-1
CDR3nt: TGTGCCAGCAGCAAAGATGGTGAGCAGTTCTTC
CDR3aa: CASSKDGEQFF

v_gene: TRBV12-3/TRBV12-4
d_gene: -
abundance: many
j_gene: TRBJ2-3
CDR3nt: TGTGCCAGCAGGTCCGTGGGTAGCACAGATACGCAGTATTTT
CDR3aa: CASRSVGSTDTQYF

v_gene: TRBV7-2
d_gene: -
abundance: many
j_gene: TRBJ2-5
CDR3nt: TGTGCCAGCAGCTTTGGAGGTAGCGAGGCGACCCAGTACTTC
CDR3aa: CASSFGGSEATQYF

v_gene: TRBV7-3
d_gene: -
abundance: many
j_gene: TRBJ2-2
CDR3nt: TGTGCCAGCAGCTCCGCCCCCGTTAGGCCCCGAGCCGGGGAGCTGTTTTTT
CDR3aa: CASSSAPVRPRAGELFF

v_gene: TRBV4-1
d_gene: -
abundance: -
j_gene: TRBJ2-1
CDR3nt: TGCGCCAGCAGCCACCCCAGGGCTTCGACGAATGAGCAGTTCTTC
CDR3aa: CASSHPRASTNEQFF

v_gene: TRBV5-1
d_gene: -
abundance: -
j_gene: TRBJ2-7
CDR3nt: TGCGCCAGCAGCTTGGTTTACGGACTCCAATTGAATATCTACGAGCAGTACTTC
CDR3aa: CASSLVYGLQLNIYEQYF

v_gene: TRBV11-3
d_gene: TRBD2
abundance: many
j_gene: TRBJ2-3
CDR3nt: TGTGCCAGCAGCTACCGGCTAGCGGGAGATAGAGATACGCAGTATTTT
CDR3aa: CASSYRLAGDRDTQYF

v_gene: TRBV2
d_gene: TRBD2
abundance: -
j_gene: TRBJ2-7
CDR3nt: TGTGCCAGCTCGGAGCCTTTGGGGACTAGCGGGAGTTTTGAGCAGTACTTC
CDR3aa: CASSEPLGTSGSFEQYF

v_gene: TRBV2
d_gene: TRBD2
abundance: many
j_gene: TRBJ2-3
CDR3nt: TGTGCCAGCAAGATAGTAGCGGGAGTCTTGACAGATACGCAGTATTTT
CDR3aa: CASKIVAGVLTDTQYF

v_gene: TRBV5-1
d_gene: -
abundance: -
j_gene: TRBJ2-1
CDR3nt: TGCGCCAGCAGCAAATACAGGGAGAAGGAGTTCTTC
CDR3aa: CASSKYREKEFF

v_gene: TRBV5-1
d_gene: TRBD2
abundance: -
j_gene: TRBJ2-2
CDR3nt: TGCGCCAGCAGCTTCCGCGGGGGGAACACCGGGGAGCTGTTTTTT
CDR3aa: CASSFRGGNTGELFF

v_gene: TRBV12-5
d_gene: TRBD2
abundance: many
j_gene: TRBJ2-1
CDR3nt: TGTGCTAGTGGTTGGGGGACTAGCGGAAGCTCCAAGTCCTACAATGAGCAGTTCTTC
CDR3aa: CASGWGTSGSSKSYNEQFF

v_gene: TRBV28
d_gene: -
abundance: few
j_gene: TRBJ2-1
CDR3nt: TGTGCCAGCAGTTTACCCCTGGAGGGGTACAATGAGCAGTTCTTC
CDR3aa: CASSLPLEGYNEQFF

v_gene: TRBV4-1
d_gene: -
abundance: -
j_gene: TRBJ1-1
CDR3nt: TGCGCCAGCACCGGGGGGAACACTGAAGCTTTCTTT
CDR3aa: CASTGGNTEAFF

v_gene: TRBV11-3
d_gene: TRBD2
abundance: many
j_gene: TRBJ2-1
CDR3nt: TGTGCCAGCAGGTTGACTAGCGGGAGGGCTAATGAGCAGTTCTTC
CDR3aa: CASRLTSGRANEQFF